The subject of this entry is one T cell receptor (beta chain). The antigen is unknown. The repertoire was sequenced with immunoSEQ multiplex PCR; TCRdb's copy has only in-frame clones and lacks some. Altogether about 47,000 clones are present, 85% to 95% being singletons, with the ten largest covering 4.5% to 7.5%. The sample belongs to a study of graft-versus-host responses after intestinal transplantation. Study-level points and caveats: Early HvG declines after transplant were associated with peak circulating GvH clone levels.

CDR3 length equals 14 residues. Per germline, CDR1 SEHNR and CDR2 FQNEAQ (reference sequence). V was pared by 3 bases and J by 6 bases, with 14 bases between. The TCR originated in a human patient who received an intestinal transplant, so some T cells may come from the graft donor. Here the sequenced sample was PBMCs, taken roughly 860 days after a first intestinal transplant, on the day of a second. The gene calls are TRBV7-9 and TRBJ1-2, with D perhaps matching TRBD1 (5 bases). The DNA for the CDR3 is TGTGCCAGCAGCTTCCCGTCCACAGGCGATGGCTACACCTTC. Translated, it gives CASSFPSTGDGYTF.